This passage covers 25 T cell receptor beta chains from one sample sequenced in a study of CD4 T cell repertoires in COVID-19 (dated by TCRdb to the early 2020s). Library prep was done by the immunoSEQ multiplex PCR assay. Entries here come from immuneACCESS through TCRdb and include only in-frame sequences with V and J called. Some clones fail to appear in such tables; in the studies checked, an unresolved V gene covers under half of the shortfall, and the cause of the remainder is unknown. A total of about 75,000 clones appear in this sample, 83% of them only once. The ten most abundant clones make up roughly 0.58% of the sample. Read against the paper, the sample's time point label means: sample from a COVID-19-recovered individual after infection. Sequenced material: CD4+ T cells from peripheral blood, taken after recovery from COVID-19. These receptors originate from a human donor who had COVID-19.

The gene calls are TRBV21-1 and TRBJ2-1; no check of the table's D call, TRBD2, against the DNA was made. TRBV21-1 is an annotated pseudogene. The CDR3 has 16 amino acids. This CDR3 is CASSKVERISYNEQFF. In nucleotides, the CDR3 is TGTGCCAGCAGCAAAGTCGAGCGGATCTCCTACAATGAGCAGTTCTTC.

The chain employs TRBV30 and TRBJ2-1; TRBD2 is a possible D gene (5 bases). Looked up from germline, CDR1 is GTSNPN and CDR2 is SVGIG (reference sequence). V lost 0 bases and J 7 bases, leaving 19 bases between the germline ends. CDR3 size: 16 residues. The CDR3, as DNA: TGTGCCTGGAGTGTACTAGGGAGACCCCTCCGGAATGAGCAGTTCTTC. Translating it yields CAWSVLGRPLRNEQFF. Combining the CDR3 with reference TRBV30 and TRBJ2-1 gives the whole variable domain SQTIHQWPATLVQPVGSPLSLECTVEGTSNPNLYWYRQAAGRGLQLLFYSVGIGQISSEVPQNLSASRPQDRQFILSSKKLLLSDSGFYLCAWSVLGRPLRNEQFFGPGTRLTVL.

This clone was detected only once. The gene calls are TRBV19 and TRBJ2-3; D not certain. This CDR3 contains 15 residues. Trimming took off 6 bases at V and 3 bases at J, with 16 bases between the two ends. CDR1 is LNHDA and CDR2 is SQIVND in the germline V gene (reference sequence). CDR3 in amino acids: CASSLIDPKTDTQYF. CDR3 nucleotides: TGTGCCAGTAGCCTGATCGACCCTAAAACAGATACGCAGTATTTT.

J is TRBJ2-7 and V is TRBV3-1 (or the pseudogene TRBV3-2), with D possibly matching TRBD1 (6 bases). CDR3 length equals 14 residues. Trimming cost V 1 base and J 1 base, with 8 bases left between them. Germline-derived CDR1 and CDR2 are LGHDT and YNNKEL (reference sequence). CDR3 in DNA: TGTGCCAGCAGCCAAGTCACAGGGTCCTACGAGCAGTACTTC. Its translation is CASSQVTGSYEQYF.

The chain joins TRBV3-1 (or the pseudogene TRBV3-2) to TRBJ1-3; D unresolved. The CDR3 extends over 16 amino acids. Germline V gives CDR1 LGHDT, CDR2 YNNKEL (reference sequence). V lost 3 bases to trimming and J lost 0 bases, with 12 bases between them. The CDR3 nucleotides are TGTGCCAGCAGCCAGAGGGCTAGGGACTCTGGAAACACCATATATTTT. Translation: CASSQRARDSGNTIYF.

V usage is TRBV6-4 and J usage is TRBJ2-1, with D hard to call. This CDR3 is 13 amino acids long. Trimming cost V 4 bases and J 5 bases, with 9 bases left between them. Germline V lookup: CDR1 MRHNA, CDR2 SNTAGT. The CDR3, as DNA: TGTGCCAGCAGTGCACAGTGGGACAATGAGCAGTTCTTC. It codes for CASSAQWDNEQFF.

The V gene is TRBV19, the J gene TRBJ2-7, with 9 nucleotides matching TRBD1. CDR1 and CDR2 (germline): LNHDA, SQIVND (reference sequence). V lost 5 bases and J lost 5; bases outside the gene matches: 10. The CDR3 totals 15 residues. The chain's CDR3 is CASSLHSDRGNEQYF. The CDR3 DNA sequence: TGTGCCAGTAGTCTCCACTCGGACAGGGGAAACGAGCAGTACTTC.

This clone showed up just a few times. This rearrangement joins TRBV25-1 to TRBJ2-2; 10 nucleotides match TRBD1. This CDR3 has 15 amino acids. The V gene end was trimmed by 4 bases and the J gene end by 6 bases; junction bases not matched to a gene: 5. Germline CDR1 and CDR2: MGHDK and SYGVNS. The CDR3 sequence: CASSARTGGAGELFF. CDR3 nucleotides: TGTGCCAGCAGTGCGAGGACAGGGGGGGCCGGGGAGCTGTTTTTT.

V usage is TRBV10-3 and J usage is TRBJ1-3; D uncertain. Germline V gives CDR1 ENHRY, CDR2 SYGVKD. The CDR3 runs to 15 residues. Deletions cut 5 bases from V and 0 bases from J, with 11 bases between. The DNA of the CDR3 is TGTGCCATCAGTTCGCAGGTTTCCTCTGGAAACACCATATATTTT. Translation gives CAISSQVSSGNTIYF.

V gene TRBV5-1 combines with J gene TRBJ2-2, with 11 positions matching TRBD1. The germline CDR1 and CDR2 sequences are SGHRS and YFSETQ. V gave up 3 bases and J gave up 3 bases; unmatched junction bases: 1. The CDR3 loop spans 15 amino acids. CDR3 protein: CASSWGQGDTGELFF. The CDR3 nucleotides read TGCGCCAGCAGCTGGGGACAGGGGGACACCGGGGAGCTGTTTTTT. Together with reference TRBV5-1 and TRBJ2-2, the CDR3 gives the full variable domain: KAGVTQTPRYLIKTRGQQVTLSCSPISGHRSVSWYQQTPGQGLQFLFEYFSETQRNKGNFPGRFSGRQFSNSRSEMNVSTLELGDSALYLCASSWGQGDTGELFFGEGSRLTVL.

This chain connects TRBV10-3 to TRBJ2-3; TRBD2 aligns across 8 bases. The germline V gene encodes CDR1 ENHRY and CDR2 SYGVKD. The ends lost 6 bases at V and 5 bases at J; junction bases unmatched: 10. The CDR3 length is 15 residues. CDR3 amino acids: CAIRRGLGAIDTQYF. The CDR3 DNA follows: TGTGCCATCAGACGGGGACTAGGAGCGATAGATACGCAGTATTTT.

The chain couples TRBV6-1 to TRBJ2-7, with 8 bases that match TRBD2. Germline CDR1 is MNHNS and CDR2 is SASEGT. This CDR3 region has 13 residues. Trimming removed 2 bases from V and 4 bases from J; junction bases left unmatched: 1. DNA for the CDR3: TGTGCCAGCAGTGAAAGCGGGAGTTACGAGCAGTACTTC. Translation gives CASSESGSYEQYF.

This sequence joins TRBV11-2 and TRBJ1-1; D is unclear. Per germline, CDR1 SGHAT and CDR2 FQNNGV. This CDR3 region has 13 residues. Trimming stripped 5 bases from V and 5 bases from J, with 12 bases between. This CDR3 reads CASSRPWLTEAFF. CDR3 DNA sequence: TGTGCCAGCAGCCGACCCTGGCTTACTGAAGCTTTCTTT.

The CDR3 reads CASSLAGVGDETQYF. The CDR3 DNA follows: TGCGCCAGCAGCTTAGCGGGGGTTGGGGACGAGACCCAGTACTTC. The chain combines TRBV5-1 with TRBJ2-5; 8 bases line up with TRBD2. J gave up 5 bases and V 2 bases, and 8 bases lay outside the gene matches. The CDR3 spans 15 residues. Germline assignment: CDR1 SGHRS and CDR2 YFSETQ.

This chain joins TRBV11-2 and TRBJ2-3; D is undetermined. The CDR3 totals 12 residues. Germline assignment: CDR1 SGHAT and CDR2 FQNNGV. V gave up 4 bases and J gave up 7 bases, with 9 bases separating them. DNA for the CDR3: TGTGCCAGCAGCTCCGATACCTATACGCAGTATTTT. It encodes CASSSDTYTQYF.

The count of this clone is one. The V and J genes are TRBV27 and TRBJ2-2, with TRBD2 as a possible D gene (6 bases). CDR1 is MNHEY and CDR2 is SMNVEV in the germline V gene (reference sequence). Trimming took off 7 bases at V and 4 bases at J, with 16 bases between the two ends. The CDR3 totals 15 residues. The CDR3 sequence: CASKAGTSTTGELFF. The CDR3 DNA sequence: TGTGCCAGCAAAGCGGGCACTTCGACCACCGGGGAGCTGTTTTTT.

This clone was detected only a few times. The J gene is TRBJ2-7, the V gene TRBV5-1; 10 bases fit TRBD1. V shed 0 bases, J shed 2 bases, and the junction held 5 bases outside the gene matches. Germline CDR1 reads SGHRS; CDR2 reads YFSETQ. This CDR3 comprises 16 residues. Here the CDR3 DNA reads TGCGCCAGCAGCTTGGATCCGGGGACAGGGGCCTACGAGCAGTACTTC. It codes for CASSLDPGTGAYEQYF.

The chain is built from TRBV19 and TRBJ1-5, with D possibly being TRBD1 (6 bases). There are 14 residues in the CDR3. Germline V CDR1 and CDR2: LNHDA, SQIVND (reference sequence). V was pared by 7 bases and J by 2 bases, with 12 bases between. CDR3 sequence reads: CASTTGLGNQPQHF. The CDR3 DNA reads TGTGCCAGTACCACAGGGTTAGGCAATCAGCCCCAGCATTTT.

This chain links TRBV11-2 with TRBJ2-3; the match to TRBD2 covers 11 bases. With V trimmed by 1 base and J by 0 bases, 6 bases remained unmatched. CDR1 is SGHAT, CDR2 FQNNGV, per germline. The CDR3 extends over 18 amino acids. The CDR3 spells CASSLVAGGAASTDTQYF. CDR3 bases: TGTGCCAGCAGCTTAGTAGCGGGGGGGGCCGCGAGCACAGATACGCAGTATTTT.

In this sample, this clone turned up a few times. Here the CDR3 DNA reads TGTGCCAGCAGCTTGGGGGACCTCCCTAATGAAAAACTGTTTTTT. Its protein product is CASSLGDLPNEKLFF. This chain uses TRBV5-5 with TRBJ1-4; TRBD1 might be the D (5 bases). V was pared by 0 bases and J by 3 bases, with 9 bases between. Germline V lookup: CDR1 SGHKS, CDR2 YYEKEE (reference sequence). The CDR3 loop spans 15 amino acids.

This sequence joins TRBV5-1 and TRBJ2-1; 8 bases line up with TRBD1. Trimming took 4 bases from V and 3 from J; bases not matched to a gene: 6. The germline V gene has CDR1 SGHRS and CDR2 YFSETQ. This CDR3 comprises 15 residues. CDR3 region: CASSPDRVGYNEQFF. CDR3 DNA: TGCGCCAGCAGCCCGGACAGGGTCGGCTACAATGAGCAGTTCTTC.

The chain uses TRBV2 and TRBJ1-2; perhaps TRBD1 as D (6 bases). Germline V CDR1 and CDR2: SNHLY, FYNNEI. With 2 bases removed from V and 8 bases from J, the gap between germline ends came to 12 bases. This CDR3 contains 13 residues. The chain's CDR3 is CASSERQVFGYTF. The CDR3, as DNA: TGTGCCAGCAGTGAACGACAGGTTTTCGGCTACACCTTC.

The CDR3 nucleotides read TGTGCCAGCAGCTTTGTCACAGATACGCAGTATTTT. It specifies CASSFVTDTQYF. The chain links TRBV7-8 to TRBJ2-3; D not certain. Looked up from germline, CDR1 is SGHVS and CDR2 is FQNEAQ. The length of the CDR3 is 12 residues. V was clipped by 3 bases and J by 2 bases, with 3 bases between them.

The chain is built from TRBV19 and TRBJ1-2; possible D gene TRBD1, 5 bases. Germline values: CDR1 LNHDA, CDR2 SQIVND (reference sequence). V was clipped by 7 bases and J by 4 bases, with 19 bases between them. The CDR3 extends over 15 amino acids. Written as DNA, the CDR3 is TGTGCCAGTACCCCAGGTGGGGGACGAGGCTATGGCTACACCTTC. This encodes CASTPGGGRGYGYTF.

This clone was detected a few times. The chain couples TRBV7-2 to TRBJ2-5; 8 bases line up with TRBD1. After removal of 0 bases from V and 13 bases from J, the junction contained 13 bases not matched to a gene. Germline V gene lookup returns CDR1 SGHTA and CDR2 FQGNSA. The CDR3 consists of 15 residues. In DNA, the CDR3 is TGTGCCAGCAGCTTAGCCAGGGGGCGGGAAGGAGCCCTGTACTTC. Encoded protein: CASSLARGREGALYF.